Listed below are T cell receptor beta chains from one sample, sequenced in a study of beta chain features in type 1 diabetes. The repertoire was sequenced with immunoSEQ multiplex PCR; TCRdb's copy has only in-frame clones and lacks some. This table has hundreds of thousands of clones, around 15% appearing once. The source material was naive CD4+ T cells from blood. The receptor set was obtained from a man between 18 and 35 years old in good health. The CDR3 runs from the conserved cysteine through the conserved F or W.

14 TRBV2 CASHADTAQETQYF
14 TRBV25-1 CASSGAGGPGPQHF
15 TRBV4-3 CASSQDSGPGNTIYF
13 TRBV28 CASSPTGKRGYTF
15 TRBV5-1 CASSLEGAPSGEQFF
12 TRBV4-1 CASSTGDYGYTF
13 TRBV6-1 CASRVTGLDTQYF
17 TRBV25-1 CASSELGGAQGTDTQYF
14 TRBV18 CASSPDRAGYGYTF
16 TRBV7-2 CASSLQRGRFSYEQYF